This paragraph covers one TCR beta chain sequence. Its antigen is not identified. V lost 2 bases, J lost 8 bases, and 4 bases stayed unmatched. Looked up from germline, CDR1 is MDHEN and CDR2 is SYDVKM. This CDR3 is built from 13 residues. The data are from a study of T cell responses to AZD1222 COVID-19 vaccine. Study observations and caveats: A mostly white British donor set with more females was recruited, and clonal diversity was possibly underestimated.

Method: immunoSEQ multiplex PCR; TCRdb's copy keeps in-frame clones and lacks some. This table holds some 60,000 clones, roughly 84% found once. This specimen was peripheral blood, taken on day 0 of AZD1222 vaccination. The receptor was derived from an adult in good health. The rearrangement uses TRBV28 and TRBJ1-2; 8 nucleotides align to TRBD1. CDR3 residues: CASSLAGGPGYTF. CDR3 DNA sequence: TGTGCCAGCAGTTTAGCAGGGGGCCCCGGCTACACCTTC.